The present T cell receptor beta chain was sequenced within a study of CD8+ T cells in alopecia areata (dated 2018 in TCRdb). In terms of the full investigation: The treated patients, all with moderate-to-severe alopecia areata, were enrolled in an open-label pilot trial of oral tofacitinib given at 5 to 10 mg twice daily. Patients stayed on tofacitinib for 6 to 18 months and then had 6 months of follow-up off drug so that delayed response and recurrence could be assessed. Disease severity in treated patients was measured with the SALT score, which quantifies the percentage of affected scalp surface area. High-throughput TCRbeta sequencing was used to examine T cell clonal expansion in alopecia areata in both the C3H/HeJ mouse model and human patients. On the human side, TCRbeta sequencing was run on scalp tissue and on sorted CD4+ and CD8+ peripheral blood T cells from healthy controls and from alopecia areata patients with either patchy or totalis/universalis disease. Biopsies were taken from tofacitinib-treated patients at baseline and at 4 and 24 weeks of treatment, and a later scalp biopsy was taken in several of the tofacitinib-treated patients. Scalp clonality was compared across normal scalp (n=4), patchy alopecia areata scalp (n=8), and alopecia totalis/universalis scalp (n=8). RNA was extracted with the PAXgene miRNA kit for fixed scalp, the miRNeasy kit for PBMCs, and the RNeasy kit for mouse skin. Amplification of TCRbeta CDR3 regions was done by immunoSEQ multiplex PCR using 35 Vbeta forward primers and 13 Jbeta reverse primers. The paper's findings and limits, for the study overall: Compared with mice, TCR sequences shared between patients were less clear, possibly partly because of HLA diversity across the patient population. Tofacitinib significantly decreased scalp clonality and the number of expanded CD8+ clones among the top 100 scalp clones. Compared with normal scalp, lesional scalp, particularly in alopecia totalis/universalis, had higher clonality and more expanded CD8+ clones, which suggests antigenic drive. Resident alphabeta T cells in normal human skin are also sequenced, complicating scalp TCR repertoire analysis, unlike mouse skin dominated by gammadelta T cells. Many expanded lesional clones persisted in scalp and blood during tofacitinib treatment, which may partly explain relapse after stopping treatment. Because the treated cohort was small and included a single nonresponder, larger studies are needed to assess links between baseline CD8+ expansion and response.

Germline trimming: 6 bases from V, 0 bases from J; junction bases outside gene matches: 7. The CDR3 measures 16 amino acids from cysteine to phenylalanine. Only the CDR3 part of the read is kept: 48 bases, read in frame from the first base. CDR1 and CDR2 were assigned from the germline V gene as SNHLY and FYNNEI. Library creation used the immunoSEQ multiplex PCR assay. To provide template for TCR sequencing, every sample had RNA extracted and reverse transcribed into cDNA. SuperScript III was used for first-strand cDNA synthesis, primed with a 2:1 mix of oligo-dT and random hexamers. A synthetic immune receptor repertoire was used to gauge amplification bias, and whatever bias remained was removed computationally. The study's own analysis went as follows. Raw reads were preprocessed to remove errors, and CDR3 was defined according to IMGT conventions as the region from the conserved cysteine to phenylalanine. Clonality was computed as 1 minus the Shannon entropy, with the entropy normalized by log2 of the number of productive unique TCRs. Scalp TCRbeta sequences were cross-referenced with sorted blood CD4 and CD8 repertoires so that the CD4 or CD8 identity of scalp clones could be inferred. TCRdb limited this immuneACCESS table to in-frame rearrangements with V and J called. A share of clones is missing; checked studies link under half to unresolved V genes, and the rest is unexplained. V and J calls plus clone size are reproduced from that table; the DNA served to infer D and trimming. The sample table records approximately 210,000 clones; around 60% of these occur just once. The biggest ten clones account for approximately 3.4% of the sample.

This clone was seen only a few times. This receptor's antigen is unknown. Base quality data are lacking; no much larger clone is found one base away. Taken with the paper, the label for time point translates to: around 28 days on oral tofacitinib. The treatment or condition label of this sample denotes: oral pan-JAK inhibitor, 5-10 mg twice daily. Peripheral blood and lesional scalp punch biopsies were obtained from patients with alopecia areata. PBMCs were separated by density centrifugation and stained for CD3, CD4 and CD8, after which CD4+ and CD8+ T cells were sorted on a FACSAria. The sequences come from CD4+ T cells sorted from blood, collected at week 4, from a patient treated with tofacitinib. This chain is built from TRBV2 and TRBJ1-5, with 8 bases matching TRBD1. The source of this sequence is a human donor with alopecia areata. Here the CDR3 is given as CASRPDRGNSNQPQHF. The nucleotides are TGTGCCAGCAGACCCGACAGGGGAAATAGCAATCAGCCCCAGCATTTT.